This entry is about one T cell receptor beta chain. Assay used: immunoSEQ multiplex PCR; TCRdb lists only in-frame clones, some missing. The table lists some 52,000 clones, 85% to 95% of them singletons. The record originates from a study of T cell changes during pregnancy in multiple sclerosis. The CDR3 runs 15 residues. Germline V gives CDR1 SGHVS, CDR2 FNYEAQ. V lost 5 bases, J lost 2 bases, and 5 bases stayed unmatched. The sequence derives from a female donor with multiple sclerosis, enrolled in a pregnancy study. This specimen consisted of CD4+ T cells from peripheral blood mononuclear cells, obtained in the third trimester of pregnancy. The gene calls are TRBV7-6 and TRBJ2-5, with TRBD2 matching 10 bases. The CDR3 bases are TGTGCCAGCAGCCCAGCGGGGGGGCCTCAAGAGACCCAGTACTTC. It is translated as CASSPAGGPQETQYF.